Listed below are T cell receptor beta chains from one sample, sequenced in a study of blood T cell repertoires in COVID-19. Clones were read by immunoSEQ multiplex PCR, and TCRdb kept only the in-frame ones, dropping some. The sample consists of fewer than 250,000 clones, over 80% of them appearing once. Sequencing was done on a sample of peripheral blood. The receptor set was obtained from a woman aged 60-75 years with COVID-19, enrolled during active disease. Both conserved end residues are part of each CDR3. A D gene is named only where the DNA matches it firmly. For some rows the clone size is stated as once, few or many, or as a class when expanded; others skip it.

TRBJ2-3,TRBV25-1,TRBD1,many,13,CASSADRGPTQYF,TGTGCCAGCAGTGCGGACAGGGGGCCTACGCAGTATTTT
TRBJ1-5,TRBV7-2,.,.,13,CASSLAFNQPQHF,TGTGCCAGCAGCTTAGCCTTTAATCAGCCCCAGCATTTT
TRBJ1-2,TRBV28,.,few,15,CASSLEEGLVYGYTF,TGTGCCAGCAGTTTAGAGGAGGGGCTGGTCTATGGCTACACCTTC
TRBJ1-5,TRBV7-8,.,.,16,CASSLGRVTYNQPQHF,TGTGCCAGCAGCTTAGGCAGGGTTACCTACAATCAGCCCCAGCATTTT
TRBJ2-7,TRBV6-6,TRBD1,once,15,CASSLGQGLSYEQYF,TGTGCCAGCAGTTTGGGACAGGGCCTTTCTTACGAGCAGTACTTC
TRBJ1-2,TRBV2,TRBD1,few,14,CASLKAGGGQGYTF,TGTGCCAGCTTGAAGGCAGGGGGCGGTCAGGGCTACACCTTC
TRBJ1-1,TRBV28,TRBD1,.,13,CASSLARGTEAFF,TGTGCCAGCAGTTTAGCCAGGGGGACTGAAGCTTTCTTT
TRBJ1-1,TRBV10-3,.,.,14,CAISPGTSNTEAFF,TGTGCCATCAGTCCCGGGACATCGAACACTGAAGCTTTCTTT
TRBJ1-1,TRBV19,.,.,15,CASSMVGAANTEAFF,TGTGCCAGTAGTATGGTGGGGGCCGCGAACACTGAAGCTTTCTTT
TRBJ2-2,TRBV6-1,.,.,16,CASSEAGRGNTGELFF,TGTGCCAGCAGTGAAGCGGGCAGGGGAAACACCGGGGAGCTGTTTTTT
TRBJ1-1,TRBV6-5,.,.,14,CASRFTTMNTEAFF,TGTGCCAGCAGGTTTACGACAATGAACACTGAAGCTTTCTTT
TRBJ2-1,TRBV7-2,TRBD2,.,16,CASSLDPGLALIEQFF,TGTGCCAGCAGCTTAGACCCGGGACTAGCGCTTATTGAGCAGTTCTTC
TRBJ1-1,TRBV13,.,.,15,CASSLLRKRNTEAFF,TGTGCCAGCAGCTTGCTGAGGAAGAGGAACACTGAAGCTTTCTTT
TRBJ2-3,TRBV7-8,TRBD2,.,16,CASSLVSGGDTDTQYF,TGTGCCAGCAGCTTAGTGTCTGGGGGGGACACAGATACGCAGTATTTT
TRBJ1-1,TRBV28,.,.,13,CASSLVLSTEAFF,TGTGCCAGCAGCCTCGTCCTTAGCACTGAAGCTTTCTTT
TRBJ1-3,TRBV18,.,.,16,CASSRGDGYSGNTIYF,TGTGCCAGCTCGCGGGGGGACGGTTACTCTGGAAACACCATATATTTT
TRBJ1-5,TRBV7-2,TRBD1,many,14,CASSATGGNQPQHF,TGTGCCAGCAGCGCCACAGGGGGCAATCAGCCCCAGCATTTT
TRBJ2-5,TRBV7-2,TRBD2,.,17,CASSLVASGRGQETQYF,TGTGCCAGCAGCTTAGTGGCTAGCGGGAGGGGACAAGAGACCCAGTACTTC
TRBJ2-7,TRBV19,.,few,11,CASSGSYEQYF,TGTGCCAGTAGCGGCTCCTACGAGCAGTACTTC
TRBJ1-2,TRBV19,.,.,13,CASSILQEGGYTF,TGTGCCAGTAGTATCCTACAGGAGGGTGGCTACACCTTC
TRBJ2-1,TRBV11-3,TRBD2,.,16,CASSLGFREGRDEQFF,TGTGCCAGCAGCTTAGGTTTTCGGGAGGGCCGGGATGAGCAGTTCTTC
TRBJ1-5,TRBV27,.,.,13,CASRGQRLEPQHF,TGTGCCAGCAGGGGGCAGCGTTTAGAGCCCCAGCATTTT
TRBJ2-3,TRBV30,.,.,15,CAWSVGHFGTDTQYF,TGTGCCTGGAGTGTTGGACATTTCGGCACAGATACGCAGTATTTT
TRBJ2-7,TRBV19,TRBD2,.,16,CASSPVPSGSSYEQYF,TGTGCCAGTAGTCCCGTTCCCAGCGGGAGCTCCTACGAGCAGTACTTC
TRBJ2-7,TRBV9,.,once,12,CASSVALGPPHF,TGTGCCAGCAGCGTAGCTTTGGGGCCGCCGCACTTC
TRBJ1-5,TRBV5-5,TRBD1,.,17,CASSLGTGFGSNQPQHF,TGTGCCAGCAGCTTGGGGACAGGGTTTGGTAGCAATCAGCCCCAGCATTTT
TRBJ2-3,TRBV9,.,medium-sized,16,CASSVDLGGRTDTQYF,TGTGCCAGCAGCGTTGACCTGGGGGGTCGCACAGATACGCAGTATTTT
TRBJ1-6,TRBV6-1,.,.,13,CASSEARSSPLHF,TGTGCCAGCAGTGAAGCCCGGTCTTCACCCCTCCACTTT
TRBJ1-2,TRBV7-6,.,.,16,CASSSYKPGQGYGYTF,TGTGCCAGCAGCTCTTATAAGCCAGGGCAGGGCTATGGCTACACCTTC
TRBJ2-7,TRBV27,.,once,13,CASSAAGPYEQYF,TGTGCCAGCAGCGCCGCGGGGCCCTACGAGCAGTACTTC
TRBJ2-1,TRBV6-6,TRBD2,.,17,CASSQGLGPFLNNEQFF,TGTGCCAGCAGTCAGGGACTAGGTCCCTTTCTTAACAATGAGCAGTTCTTC
TRBJ2-1,TRBV5-1,.,.,14,CASSLGLGGAEQFF,TGCGCCAGCAGCTTGGGCTTGGGGGGAGCTGAGCAGTTCTTC
TRBJ2-7,TRBV4-3,.,.,15,CASSRTDRGWGEQYF,TGCGCCAGCAGCCGGACCGACCGGGGGTGGGGCGAGCAGTACTTC
TRBJ2-1,TRBV6-4,TRBD1,few,10,CASNGQGRFF,TGTGCCAGCAACGGACAGGGACGGTTCTTC
TRBJ2-3,TRBV24-1,TRBD2,.,14,CAIGTSGSGDTQYF,TGTGCCATCGGGACTAGCGGGAGTGGTGATACGCAGTATTTT